This is a list of T cell receptor beta chains from one sample in a study of sequential checkpoint blockade in melanoma. Clones were sequenced by immunoSEQ multiplex PCR, and TCRdb holds only the in-frame ones, with some missing. The table includes fewer than 25,000 clones, 65% to 85% detected once. The specimen was CD8+ T cells sorted from blood (inferred from file names), collected from a patient given nivolumab and ipilimumab in sequence. The receptors originated from a human donor with melanoma. CDR3s include the opening cysteine and the closing phenylalanine or tryptophan. Fields, in order: D gene, clone size, V gene, J gene, CDR3 DNA, CDR3 protein. A D gene is named only where the DNA matches it firmly. Size values are once, few and many counts, or a class for expanded clones, and some rows have none.

d_call: TRBD1
clone_size: NA
v_call: TRBV29-1
j_call: TRBJ2-2
cdr3_nt: TGCAGCGTGCCGAGGGACAGGGGAACCGGGGAGCTGTTTTTT
cdr3_aa: CSVPRDRGTGELFF

d_call: NA
clone_size: NA
v_call: TRBV15
j_call: TRBJ1-5
cdr3_nt: TGTGCCACCAGCGGGTCGACTATGGGAATCAGCCCCCAGCATTTT
cdr3_aa: CATSGSTMGISPQHF

d_call: NA
clone_size: NA
v_call: TRBV9
j_call: TRBJ1-2
cdr3_nt: TGTGCCAGCAGCCACGCAGGGTCCTACACCTTC
cdr3_aa: CASSHAGSYTF

d_call: NA
clone_size: NA
v_call: TRBV19
j_call: TRBJ2-7
cdr3_nt: TGTGCCGCCTCAGTGTACGGGAGACCCTACGAGCAGTACTTC
cdr3_aa: CAASVYGRPYEQYF

d_call: TRBD2
clone_size: NA
v_call: TRBV5-4
j_call: TRBJ2-3
cdr3_nt: TGTGCCAGCAGCTTGTCGCTAGCGGTAGGAGATACGCAGTATTTT
cdr3_aa: CASSLSLAVGDTQYF

d_call: NA
clone_size: NA
v_call: TRBV6-6
j_call: TRBJ2-5
cdr3_nt: TGTGCCAGCAGCCCCTTGGGGGGTCCAGAGACCCAGTACTTC
cdr3_aa: CASSPLGGPETQYF

d_call: NA
clone_size: NA
v_call: TRBV5-6
j_call: TRBJ2-1
cdr3_nt: TGTGCCAGCAGCTTCGTCGACAATGAGCAGTTCTTC
cdr3_aa: CASSFVDNEQFF

d_call: TRBD2
clone_size: NA
v_call: TRBV7-3
j_call: TRBJ2-3
cdr3_nt: TGTGCCAGCAGGGGAGGGACTAGCGGGAGCGCAGATACGCAGTATTTT
cdr3_aa: CASRGGTSGSADTQYF

d_call: TRBD2
clone_size: NA
v_call: TRBV27
j_call: TRBJ2-1
cdr3_nt: TGTGCCAGCAGTCCGACTAGCGGGAGTAGCGGGCAGTTCTTC
cdr3_aa: CASSPTSGSSGQFF

d_call: NA
clone_size: NA
v_call: TRBV1
j_call: TRBJ1-6
cdr3_nt: TGCACCAGCAGCCCAGAACCCGGGACAGGGTTTAATTCACCCCTCCACTTT
cdr3_aa: CTSSPEPGTGFNSPLHF

d_call: NA
clone_size: NA
v_call: TRBV5-1
j_call: TRBJ2-7
cdr3_nt: TGCGCCAGCAGCAGGTCCAGGGAGGAACCCTACGAGCAGTACTTC
cdr3_aa: CASSRSREEPYEQYF

d_call: NA
clone_size: once
v_call: TRBV5-1
j_call: TRBJ1-5
cdr3_nt: TGCGCCAGCAGCGTGGATCCCGGTCTGAGGCCCCAGCATTTT
cdr3_aa: CASSVDPGLRPQHF

d_call: NA
clone_size: NA
v_call: TRBV9
j_call: TRBJ1-6
cdr3_nt: TGTGCCAGCAGCGTAGGGGGGGAGTCACCCCTCCACTTT
cdr3_aa: CASSVGGESPLHF

d_call: NA
clone_size: NA
v_call: TRBV30
j_call: TRBJ1-2
cdr3_nt: TGTGCCTGGAGTGTCGGGGTAGATGGCTACACCTTC
cdr3_aa: CAWSVGVDGYTF

d_call: TRBD2
clone_size: once
v_call: TRBV10-2
j_call: TRBJ2-7
cdr3_nt: TGCGCCAGCAGTGTACTAGCGGGGCGACCCTACGAGCAGTACTTC
cdr3_aa: CASSVLAGRPYEQYF

d_call: TRBD1
clone_size: NA
v_call: TRBV5-4
j_call: TRBJ1-2
cdr3_nt: TGTGCCAGCAGCTGGGGTCCCGGGACAGGGAAGTATGGCTACACCTTC
cdr3_aa: CASSWGPGTGKYGYTF

d_call: TRBD1
clone_size: NA
v_call: TRBV4-1
j_call: TRBJ2-7
cdr3_nt: TGCGCCAGCAGCCAACGGACAGGCTACGAGCAGTACTTC
cdr3_aa: CASSQRTGYEQYF

d_call: TRBD1
clone_size: NA
v_call: TRBV5-1
j_call: TRBJ2-7
cdr3_nt: TGCGCCAGCAGCTTGACCCCAACCAGACAGGGGAAGGGGTACTTC
cdr3_aa: CASSLTPTRQGKGYF

d_call: NA
clone_size: once
v_call: TRBV9
j_call: TRBJ1-1
cdr3_nt: TGTGCCAGCAGCGGCGGGGGGTACACTCAAGCTTTCTTT
cdr3_aa: CASSGGGYTQAFF

d_call: NA
clone_size: few
v_call: TRBV7-2
j_call: TRBJ2-7
cdr3_nt: TGTGCCAGCAGCCTTGAGCAAGGGACTGTCTACGAGCAGTACTTC
cdr3_aa: CASSLEQGTVYEQYF

d_call: NA
clone_size: NA
v_call: TRBV6-5
j_call: TRBJ2-7
cdr3_nt: TGTGCCAGCAGTCCGGGTAGAACCTACGAGCAGTACTTC
cdr3_aa: CASSPGRTYEQYF

d_call: NA
clone_size: once
v_call: TRBV19
j_call: TRBJ2-1
cdr3_nt: TGTGCCAGTAGTATAGATCCGGGATATGAGCAGTTCTTC
cdr3_aa: CASSIDPGYEQFF

d_call: NA
clone_size: NA
v_call: TRBV5-6
j_call: TRBJ2-7
cdr3_nt: TGTGCCAGCAGCTTAGGCGGGTACGAGCAGTACTTC
cdr3_aa: CASSLGGYEQYF

d_call: TRBD1
clone_size: NA
v_call: TRBV2
j_call: TRBJ2-5
cdr3_nt: TGTGCCAGCAGTACCAGACAGGGGAGATCTACGGAGCAGTACTTC
cdr3_aa: CASSTRQGRSTEQYF

d_call: TRBD2
clone_size: NA
v_call: TRBV9
j_call: TRBJ2-7
cdr3_nt: TGTGCCAGCAGCGTAGGAGCGGGGGGGACCTACGAGCAGTACTTC
cdr3_aa: CASSVGAGGTYEQYF

d_call: NA
clone_size: NA
v_call: TRBV27
j_call: TRBJ2-6
cdr3_nt: TGTGCCACGAGTCCTCCGAGCTCTGGGGCCAACGTCCTGACTTTC
cdr3_aa: CATSPPSSGANVLTF

d_call: NA
clone_size: few
v_call: TRBV27
j_call: TRBJ1-5
cdr3_nt: TGTGCCAGCAGTTTGCGCGATAGCAATCAGCCCCAGCATTTT
cdr3_aa: CASSLRDSNQPQHF

d_call: NA
clone_size: NA
v_call: TRBV9
j_call: TRBJ2-5
cdr3_nt: TGTGCCAGCAGTACGGGGGGCCAGCAAGAGACCCAGTACTTC
cdr3_aa: CASSTGGQQETQYF

d_call: NA
clone_size: NA
v_call: TRBV12-5
j_call: TRBJ1-5
cdr3_nt: TGTGCTAGTGGGCCTCAGAATCAGCCCCAGCATTTT
cdr3_aa: CASGPQNQPQHF

d_call: NA
clone_size: NA
v_call: TRBV19
j_call: TRBJ2-7
cdr3_nt: TGTGCCAGTAGCATATGGGGGAGGCTCCCCTACGAGCAGTACTTC
cdr3_aa: CASSIWGRLPYEQYF

d_call: TRBD1
clone_size: NA
v_call: TRBV9
j_call: TRBJ2-7
cdr3_nt: TGTGCCAGCAACGCAGGGGGTAACGAGCAGTACTTC
cdr3_aa: CASNAGGNEQYF

d_call: TRBD2
clone_size: NA
v_call: TRBV6-5
j_call: TRBJ2-7
cdr3_nt: TGTGCCAGCAGTTACGTAGCTAGCGGGAGCTACGAGCAGTACTTC
cdr3_aa: CASSYVASGSYEQYF

d_call: NA
clone_size: once
v_call: TRBV15
j_call: TRBJ2-3
cdr3_nt: TGTGCCACCAGCAGAGATAGGGGGTCTCCAGATACGCAGTATTTT
cdr3_aa: CATSRDRGSPDTQYF

d_call: NA
clone_size: NA
v_call: TRBV9
j_call: TRBJ2-1
cdr3_nt: TGTGCCAGCAGCGTAGGCACGGTCTATCCCTACAATGAGCAGTTCTTC
cdr3_aa: CASSVGTVYPYNEQFF

d_call: TRBD2
clone_size: NA
v_call: TRBV9
j_call: TRBJ2-2
cdr3_nt: TGTGCCAGCAGCGTAGGACTAGCGGGGGCAGACGGGGAGCTGTTTTTT
cdr3_aa: CASSVGLAGADGELFF

d_call: NA
clone_size: NA
v_call: TRBV7-9
j_call: TRBJ2-3
cdr3_nt: TGTGCCAGCAGCTCCCTGGGGGCCCAACGGATCACAGATACGCAGTATTTT
cdr3_aa: CASSSLGAQRITDTQYF

d_call: TRBD1
clone_size: NA
v_call: TRBV19
j_call: TRBJ1-2
cdr3_nt: TGTGCCAGTAGAATAACAGGGGACTATGGCTACACCTTC
cdr3_aa: CASRITGDYGYTF

d_call: TRBD2
clone_size: NA
v_call: TRBV27
j_call: TRBJ2-1
cdr3_nt: TGTGCCAGCAGTTTGATGGGCGGGAGGGTCAATGAGCAGTTCTTC
cdr3_aa: CASSLMGGRVNEQFF

d_call: TRBD2
clone_size: NA
v_call: TRBV9
j_call: TRBJ2-3
cdr3_nt: TGTGCCAGCAGCGTCGGGACTACGAATGGGGATACGCAGTATTTT
cdr3_aa: CASSVGTTNGDTQYF

d_call: NA
clone_size: NA
v_call: TRBV4-3
j_call: TRBJ2-2
cdr3_nt: TGCGCCAGCAGCCAAGAAACAGGGATCACCGGGGAGCTGTTTTTT
cdr3_aa: CASSQETGITGELFF

d_call: TRBD2
clone_size: NA
v_call: TRBV28
j_call: TRBJ2-1
cdr3_nt: TGTGCCAGCAGTAAGACTAGCGGGAGGGCGGGGAATGAGCAGTTCTTC
cdr3_aa: CASSKTSGRAGNEQFF

d_call: NA
clone_size: NA
v_call: TRBV5-8
j_call: TRBJ2-2
cdr3_nt: TGTGCCAGCACCCATCCGGCGGGAAACACCGGGGAGCTGTTTTTT
cdr3_aa: CASTHPAGNTGELFF

d_call: NA
clone_size: NA
v_call: TRBV5-5
j_call: TRBJ2-1
cdr3_nt: TGTGCCAGCAGCTTGGCACATATCAATGAGCAGTTCTTC
cdr3_aa: CASSLAHINEQFF

d_call: TRBD2
clone_size: NA
v_call: TRBV7-9
j_call: TRBJ2-5
cdr3_nt: TGTGCCAGCAGCTCGGCTAGCGGGAGTTGGAAGACCCAGTACTTC
cdr3_aa: CASSSASGSWKTQYF

d_call: NA
clone_size: medium-sized
v_call: TRBV4-1
j_call: TRBJ2-7
cdr3_nt: TGCGCCAGCAGCCAAGCCGGGCGGGACTACGAGCAGTACTTC
cdr3_aa: CASSQAGRDYEQYF

d_call: NA
clone_size: NA
v_call: TRBV7-6
j_call: TRBJ1-4
cdr3_nt: TGTGCCAGCAGCTTAGAACTAAATGAAAAACTGTTTTTT
cdr3_aa: CASSLELNEKLFF

d_call: TRBD1
clone_size: few
v_call: TRBV4-1
j_call: TRBJ1-4
cdr3_nt: TGCGCCAGCAGCCAAGTACGGGGACAGTTTTATGAAAAACTGTTTTTT
cdr3_aa: CASSQVRGQFYEKLFF

d_call: NA
clone_size: few
v_call: TRBV4-1
j_call: TRBJ1-2
cdr3_nt: TGCGCCAGCAGCCTCAGAGGGTCCACCTCGGACTATGGCTACACCTTC
cdr3_aa: CASSLRGSTSDYGYTF

d_call: TRBD1
clone_size: NA
v_call: TRBV11-2
j_call: TRBJ2-7
cdr3_nt: TGTGCCAGCAGCTACCGACAGGGGATCATCTACGAGCAGTACTTC
cdr3_aa: CASSYRQGIIYEQYF

d_call: TRBD2
clone_size: NA
v_call: TRBV27
j_call: TRBJ2-1
cdr3_nt: TGTGCCAGCAGTTTGTTGGCGGGAGAAGGGAATGAGCAGTTCTTC
cdr3_aa: CASSLLAGEGNEQFF

d_call: TRBD1
clone_size: NA
v_call: TRBV27
j_call: TRBJ1-2
cdr3_nt: TGTGCCAGCAGCCCCGGGACAGCCTACTATGGCTACACCTTC
cdr3_aa: CASSPGTAYYGYTF

d_call: NA
clone_size: NA
v_call: TRBV6-5
j_call: TRBJ1-1
cdr3_nt: TGTGCCAGCAGTACAGAAGCCGGCCCCACTGAAGCTTTCTTT
cdr3_aa: CASSTEAGPTEAFF

d_call: NA
clone_size: NA
v_call: TRBV19
j_call: TRBJ1-1
cdr3_nt: TGTGCCAGTAGTATGCAAAACAGCGAAGCTTTCTTT
cdr3_aa: CASSMQNSEAFF

d_call: NA
clone_size: NA
v_call: TRBV7-9
j_call: TRBJ1-2
cdr3_nt: TGTGCCAGCAGCTTAGGTGCAGGGGAGGGCTATGGCTACACCTTC
cdr3_aa: CASSLGAGEGYGYTF